Reported below is one TCR beta chain. V dropped 2 bases and J dropped 5; count of bases not matched to a gene: 24. The CDR3 covers 20 residues. The germline CDR1 and CDR2 sequences are GTSNPN and SVGIG (reference sequence). Libraries were prepared by immunoSEQ multiplex PCR; TCRdb keeps only in-frame clonotypes and omits some of them. The sample comprises about 73,000 clones, 85% to 90% of which are singletons, and approximately 10% rests with the top ten. This record comes from a study of blood T cell repertoires in COVID-19. The chain uses TRBV30 and TRBJ2-5; 9 nucleotides line up with TRBD1. The TCR sequence derives from a man aged 80 or over with acute or convalescent COVID-19. Sequencing was carried out using peripheral blood. CDR3 in DNA: TGTGCCTGGAGTACCACCCTTCCCCTCCGGGACAGGGTGTTTTTGGAGACCCAGTACTTC. It codes for CAWSTTLPLRDRVFLETQYF.